Listed below are T cell receptor beta chains from one sample, sequenced in a study of early T cells in non-severe SARS-CoV-2 infection. TCRdb re-called the 5' RACE reads through MiXCR, storing one row per CDR3 protein. The data hold around 28,000 distinct CDR3 sequences, with 4% to 4.5% observed a single time. Sequenced input: whole blood. The receptors originated from an adult who was a healthcare worker with PCR-confirmed SARS-CoV-2 infection or an uninfected control (not recorded which). The CDR3 runs from the conserved cysteine through the conserved F or W. The D gene is left open where the match is weak.

V	J	D	CDR3
TRBV9	TRBJ2-7	-	CASSPDARNNYEQYF
TRBV7-8	TRBJ2-3	-	CASSSLLATDTQYF
TRBV3-1	TRBJ2-3	-	CASSQRGTDTQYF
TRBV2	TRBJ2-7	TRBD2	CASRMNGGSSYEQYF
TRBV3-1	TRBJ2-2	TRBD2	CASRGTSGRESNTGELFF
TRBV27	TRBJ1-6	-	CASSPSRGFLPLHF
TRBV7-9	TRBJ2-7	-	CASSPGLGDEQYF
TRBV30	TRBJ2-3	TRBD2	CAWSAKGLAGPDTQYF
TRBV9	TRBJ1-5	-	CASSVDSDSSQPQHF
TRBV10-2	TRBJ2-7	-	CASLGVSYEQYF
TRBV4-2	TRBJ2-3	TRBD1	CASSQGTGGTDTQYF
TRBV19	TRBJ2-7	TRBD2	CASSGPGLALVGEQYF
TRBV2	TRBJ2-2	TRBD2	CASSGLAGAGELFF
TRBV28	TRBJ2-1	-	CASRMYHEQFF
TRBV29-1	TRBJ2-7	TRBD1	CSVGNRQGSYEQYF